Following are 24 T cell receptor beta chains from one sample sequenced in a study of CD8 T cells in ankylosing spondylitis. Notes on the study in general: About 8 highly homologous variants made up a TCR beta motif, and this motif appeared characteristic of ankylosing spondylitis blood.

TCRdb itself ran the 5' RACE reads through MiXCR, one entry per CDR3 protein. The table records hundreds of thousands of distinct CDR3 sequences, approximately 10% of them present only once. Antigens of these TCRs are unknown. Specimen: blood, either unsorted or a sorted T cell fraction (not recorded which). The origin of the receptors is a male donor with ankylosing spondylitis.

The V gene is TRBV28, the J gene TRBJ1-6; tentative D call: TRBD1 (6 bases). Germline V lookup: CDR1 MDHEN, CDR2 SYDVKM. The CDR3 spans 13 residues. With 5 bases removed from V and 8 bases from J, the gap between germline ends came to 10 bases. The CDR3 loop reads CASSVNRDSPLHF. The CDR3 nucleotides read TGTGCCAGCAGTGTCAACAGGGATTCACCCCTCCACTTT.

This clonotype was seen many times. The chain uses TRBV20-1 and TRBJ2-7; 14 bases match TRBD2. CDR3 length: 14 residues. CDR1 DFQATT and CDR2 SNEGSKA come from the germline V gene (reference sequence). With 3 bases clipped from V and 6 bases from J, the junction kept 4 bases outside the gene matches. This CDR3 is CSASGTSGSLEQYF. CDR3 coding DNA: TGCAGTGCTAGCGGGACTAGCGGGAGTCTCGAGCAGTACTTC.

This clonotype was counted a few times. The CDR3 reads CSASSSGSDSPLHF. The CDR3 coding sequence is TGCAGTGCTAGTTCCTCGGGGTCAGATTCACCCCTCCACTTT. The chain employs TRBV20-1 and TRBJ1-6; D call uncertain. The V end lost 3 bases, the J end lost 8 bases, and 14 bases lay between the germline ends. This CDR3 spans 14 amino acids. The germline V gene encodes CDR1 DFQATT and CDR2 SNEGSKA (reference sequence).

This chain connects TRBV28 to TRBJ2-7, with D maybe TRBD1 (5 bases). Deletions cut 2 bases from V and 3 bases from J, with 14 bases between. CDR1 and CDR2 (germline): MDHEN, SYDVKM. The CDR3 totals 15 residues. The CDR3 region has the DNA TGTGCCAGCAGTTTAGAGGCAGGGCCATTCTACGAGCAGTACTTC. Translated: CASSLEAGPFYEQYF.

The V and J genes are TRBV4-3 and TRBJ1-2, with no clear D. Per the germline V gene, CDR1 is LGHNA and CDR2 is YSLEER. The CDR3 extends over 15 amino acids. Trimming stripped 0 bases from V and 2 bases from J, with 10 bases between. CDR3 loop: CASSQDSAGNYGYTF. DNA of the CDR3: TGCGCCAGCAGCCAAGATTCCGCGGGAAACTATGGCTACACCTTC.

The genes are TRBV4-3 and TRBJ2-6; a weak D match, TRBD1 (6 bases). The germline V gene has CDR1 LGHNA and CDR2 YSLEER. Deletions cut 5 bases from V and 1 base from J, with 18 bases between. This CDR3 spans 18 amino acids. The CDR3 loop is CASSLETGLYSGANVLTF. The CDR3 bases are TGCGCCAGCAGCTTGGAGACAGGACTGTATTCTGGGGCCAACGTCCTGACTTTC.

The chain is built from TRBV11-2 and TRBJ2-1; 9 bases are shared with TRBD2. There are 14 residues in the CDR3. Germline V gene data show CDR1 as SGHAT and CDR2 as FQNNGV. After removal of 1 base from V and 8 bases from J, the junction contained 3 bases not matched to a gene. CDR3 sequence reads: CASSLVVAGDEQFF. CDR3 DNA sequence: TGTGCCAGCAGCTTAGTCGTAGCGGGAGATGAGCAGTTCTTC. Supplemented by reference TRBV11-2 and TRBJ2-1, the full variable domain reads EAGVAQSPRYKIIEKRQSVAFWCNPISGHATLYWYQQILGQGPKLLIQFQNNGVVDDSQLPKDRFSAERLKGVDSTLKIQPAKLEDSAVYLCASSLVVAGDEQFFGPGTRLTVL.

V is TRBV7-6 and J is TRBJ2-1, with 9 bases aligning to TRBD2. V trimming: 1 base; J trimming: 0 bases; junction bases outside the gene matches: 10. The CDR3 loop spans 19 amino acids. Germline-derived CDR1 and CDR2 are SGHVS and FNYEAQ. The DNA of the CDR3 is TGTGCCAGCAGCTTAGAATTATTCCTAGCGGGACGCTCCTACAATGAGCAGTTCTTC. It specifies CASSLELFLAGRSYNEQFF.

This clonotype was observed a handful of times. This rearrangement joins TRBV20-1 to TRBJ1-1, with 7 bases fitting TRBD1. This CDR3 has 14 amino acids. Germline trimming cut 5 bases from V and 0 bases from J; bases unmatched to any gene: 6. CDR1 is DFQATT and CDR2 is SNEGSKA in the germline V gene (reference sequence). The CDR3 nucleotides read TGCAGTGCTCGGGACAGAGATATGAACACTGAAGCTTTCTTT. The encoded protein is CSARDRDMNTEAFF.

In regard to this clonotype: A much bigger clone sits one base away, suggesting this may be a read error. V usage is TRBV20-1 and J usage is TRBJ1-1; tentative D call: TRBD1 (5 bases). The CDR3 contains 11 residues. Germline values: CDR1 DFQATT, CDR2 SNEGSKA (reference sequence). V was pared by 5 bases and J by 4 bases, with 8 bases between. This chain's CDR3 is CSACQGTEAFF. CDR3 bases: TGCAGTGCTTGTCAGGGCACTGAAGCTTTCTTT.

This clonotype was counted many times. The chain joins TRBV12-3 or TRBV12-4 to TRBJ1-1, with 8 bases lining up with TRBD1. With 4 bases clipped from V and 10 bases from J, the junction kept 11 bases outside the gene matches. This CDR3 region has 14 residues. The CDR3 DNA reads TGTGCCAGCAGTTGGACAGGGAGGGATATTGGAGCTTTCTTT. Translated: CASSWTGRDIGAFF.

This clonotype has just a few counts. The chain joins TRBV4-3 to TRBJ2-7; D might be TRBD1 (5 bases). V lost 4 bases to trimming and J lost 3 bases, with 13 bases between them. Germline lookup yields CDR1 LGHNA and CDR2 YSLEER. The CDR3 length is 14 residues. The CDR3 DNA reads TGCGCCAGCAGCCCTTCAAAAGGGGTCTACGAGCAGTACTTC. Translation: CASSPSKGVYEQYF.

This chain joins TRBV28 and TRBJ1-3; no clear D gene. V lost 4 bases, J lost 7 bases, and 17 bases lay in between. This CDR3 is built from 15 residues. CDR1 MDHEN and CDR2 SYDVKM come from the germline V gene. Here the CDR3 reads CASSSGGWLGNTIYF. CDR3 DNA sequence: TGTGCCAGCAGTTCCGGAGGGTGGCTTGGGAACACCATATATTTT.

The CDR3, as DNA: TGTGCCAGCAGCTTATTGGGGACAGAGCCCTACGAGCAGTACTTC. Encoded protein: CASSLLGTEPYEQYF. J is TRBJ2-7 and V is TRBV7-2; 7 nucleotides line up with TRBD1. Germline V CDR1 and CDR2: SGHTA, FQGNSA. The CDR3 sequence is 15 residues long. V dropped 2 bases and J dropped 2; count of bases not matched to a gene: 6.

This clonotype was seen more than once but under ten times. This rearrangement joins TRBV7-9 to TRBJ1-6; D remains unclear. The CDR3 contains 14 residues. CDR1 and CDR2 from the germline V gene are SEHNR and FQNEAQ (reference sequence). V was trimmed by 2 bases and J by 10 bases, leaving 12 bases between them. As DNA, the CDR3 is TGTGCCAGCAGCTTACAAGGGAAGGGCTCACCCCTCCACTTT. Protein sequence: CASSLQGKGSPLHF. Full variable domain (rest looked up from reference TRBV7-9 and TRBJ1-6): DTGVSQNPRHKITKRGQNVTFRCDPISEHNRLYWYRQTLGQGPEFLTYFQNEAQLEKSRLLSDRFSAERPKGSFSTLEIQRTEQGDSAMYLCASSLQGKGSPLHFGNGTRLTVT.

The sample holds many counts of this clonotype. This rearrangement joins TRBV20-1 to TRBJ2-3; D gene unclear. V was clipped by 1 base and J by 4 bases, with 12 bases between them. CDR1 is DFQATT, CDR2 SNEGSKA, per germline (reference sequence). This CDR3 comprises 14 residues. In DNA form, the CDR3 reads TGCAGTGCTAGAGGGTTTTTCGGGCCAGATACGCAGTATTTT. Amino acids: CSARGFFGPDTQYF.

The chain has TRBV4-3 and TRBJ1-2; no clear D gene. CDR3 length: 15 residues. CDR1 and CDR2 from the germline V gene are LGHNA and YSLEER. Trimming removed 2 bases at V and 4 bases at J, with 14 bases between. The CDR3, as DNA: TGCGCCAGCAGCCAATCCGTGGGCCGGGGCTATGGCTACACCTTC. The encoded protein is CASSQSVGRGYGYTF.

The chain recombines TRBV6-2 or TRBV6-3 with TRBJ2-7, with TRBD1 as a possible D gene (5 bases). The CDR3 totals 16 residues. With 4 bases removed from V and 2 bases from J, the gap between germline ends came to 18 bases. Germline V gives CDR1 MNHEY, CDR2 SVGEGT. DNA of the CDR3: TGTGCCAGCAGTTTCGACCCTTGGGGCTCCCCCTACGAGCAGTACTTC. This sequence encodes CASSFDPWGSPYEQYF.

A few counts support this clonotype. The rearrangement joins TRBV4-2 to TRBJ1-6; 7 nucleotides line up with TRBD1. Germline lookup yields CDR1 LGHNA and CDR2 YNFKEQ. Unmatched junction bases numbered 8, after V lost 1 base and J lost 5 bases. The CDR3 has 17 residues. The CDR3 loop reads CASSQVQTGWNNSPLHF. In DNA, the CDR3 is TGTGCCAGCAGCCAAGTCCAGACAGGGTGGAATAATTCACCCCTCCACTTT.

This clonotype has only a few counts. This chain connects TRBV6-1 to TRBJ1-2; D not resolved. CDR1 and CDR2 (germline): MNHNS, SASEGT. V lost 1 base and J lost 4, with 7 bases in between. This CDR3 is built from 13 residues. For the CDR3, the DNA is TGTGCCAGCAGTGAAGGCACCGCCTATGGCTACACCTTC. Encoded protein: CASSEGTAYGYTF.

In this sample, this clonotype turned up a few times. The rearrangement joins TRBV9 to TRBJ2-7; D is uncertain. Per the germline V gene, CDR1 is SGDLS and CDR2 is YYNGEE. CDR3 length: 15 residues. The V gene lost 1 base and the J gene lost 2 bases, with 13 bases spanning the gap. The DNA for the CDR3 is TGTGCCAGCAGCGTATCTCCCGGTCAAACCTACGAGCAGTACTTC. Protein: CASSVSPGQTYEQYF.

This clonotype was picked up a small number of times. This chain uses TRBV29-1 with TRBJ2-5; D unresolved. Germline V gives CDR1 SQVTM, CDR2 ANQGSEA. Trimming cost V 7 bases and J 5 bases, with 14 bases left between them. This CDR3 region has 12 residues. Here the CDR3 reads CSGRSVRETQYF. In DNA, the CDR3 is TGCAGCGGACGAAGCGTTAGGGAGACCCAGTACTTC. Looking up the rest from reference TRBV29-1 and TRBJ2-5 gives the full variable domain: SAVISQKPSRDICQRGTSLTIQCQVDSQVTMMFWYRQQPGQSLTLIATANQGSEATYESGFVIDKFPISRPNLTFSTLTVSNMSPEDSSIYLCSGRSVRETQYFGPGTRLLVL.

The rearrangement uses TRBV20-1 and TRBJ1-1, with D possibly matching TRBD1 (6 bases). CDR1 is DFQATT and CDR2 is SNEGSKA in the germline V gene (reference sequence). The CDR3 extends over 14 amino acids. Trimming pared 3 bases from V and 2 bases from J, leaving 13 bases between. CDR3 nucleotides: TGCAGTGCTAGTAGGGGGGACGGTAACACTGAAGCTTTCTTT. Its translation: CSASRGDGNTEAFF.

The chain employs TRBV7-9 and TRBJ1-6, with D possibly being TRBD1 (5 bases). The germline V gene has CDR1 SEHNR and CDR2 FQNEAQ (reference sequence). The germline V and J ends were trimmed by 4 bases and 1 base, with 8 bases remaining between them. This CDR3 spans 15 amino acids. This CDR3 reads CASSSPGSYNSPLHF. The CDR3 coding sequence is TGTGCCAGCAGCTCCCCAGGGTCCTATAATTCACCCCTCCACTTT.